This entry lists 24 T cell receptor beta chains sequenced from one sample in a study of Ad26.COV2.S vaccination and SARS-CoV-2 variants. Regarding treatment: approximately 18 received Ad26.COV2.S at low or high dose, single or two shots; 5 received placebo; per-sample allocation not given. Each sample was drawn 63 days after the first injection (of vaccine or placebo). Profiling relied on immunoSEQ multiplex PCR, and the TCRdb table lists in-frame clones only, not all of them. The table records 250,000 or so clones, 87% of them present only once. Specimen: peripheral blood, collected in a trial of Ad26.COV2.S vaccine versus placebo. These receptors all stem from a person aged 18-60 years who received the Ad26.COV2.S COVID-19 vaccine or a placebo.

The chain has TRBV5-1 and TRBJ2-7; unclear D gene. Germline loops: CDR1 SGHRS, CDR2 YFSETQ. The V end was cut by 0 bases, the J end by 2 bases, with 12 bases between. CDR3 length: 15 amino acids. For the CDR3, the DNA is TGCGCCAGCAGCTTGGAGTCAGCTACGGCCTACGAGCAGTACTTC. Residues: CASSLESATAYEQYF.

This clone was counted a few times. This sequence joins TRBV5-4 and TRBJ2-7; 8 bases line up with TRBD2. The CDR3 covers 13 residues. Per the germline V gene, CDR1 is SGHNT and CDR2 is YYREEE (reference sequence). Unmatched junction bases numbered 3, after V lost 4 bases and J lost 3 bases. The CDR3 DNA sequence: TGTGCCAGCAGCCGCGCGGGGGGCTACGAGCAGTACTTC. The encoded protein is CASSRAGGYEQYF.

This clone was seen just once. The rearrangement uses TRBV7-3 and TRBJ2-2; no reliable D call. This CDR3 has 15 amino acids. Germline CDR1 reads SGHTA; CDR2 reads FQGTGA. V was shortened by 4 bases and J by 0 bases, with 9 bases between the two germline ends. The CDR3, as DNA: TGTGCCAGCAGCTCAGGCGGTGCGAACACCGGGGAGCTGTTTTTT. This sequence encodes CASSSGGANTGELFF.

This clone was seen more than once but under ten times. CDR3 DNA: TGTGCCAGCAGCCCCGCGGGGCCTATCTACACCTTC. Amino acids: CASSPAGPIYTF. The gene calls are TRBV12-3 or TRBV12-4 and TRBJ1-2; D perhaps matches TRBD1 (5 bases). CDR3 length: 12 residues. V was pared by 6 bases and J by 10 bases, with 15 bases between.

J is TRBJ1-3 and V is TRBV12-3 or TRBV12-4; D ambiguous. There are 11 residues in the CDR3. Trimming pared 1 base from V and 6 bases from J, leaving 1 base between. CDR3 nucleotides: TGTGCCAGCAGTTTAGAAAACACCATATATTTT. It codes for CASSLENTIYF.

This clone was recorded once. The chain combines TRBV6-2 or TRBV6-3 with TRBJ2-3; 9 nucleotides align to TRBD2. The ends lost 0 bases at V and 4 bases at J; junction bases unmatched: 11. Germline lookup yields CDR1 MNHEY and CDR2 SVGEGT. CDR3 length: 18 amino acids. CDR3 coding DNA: TGTGCCAGCAGTTACTCGATCGAGCCTAGCGGGAAATCAGATACGCAGTATTTT. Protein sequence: CASSYSIEPSGKSDTQYF.

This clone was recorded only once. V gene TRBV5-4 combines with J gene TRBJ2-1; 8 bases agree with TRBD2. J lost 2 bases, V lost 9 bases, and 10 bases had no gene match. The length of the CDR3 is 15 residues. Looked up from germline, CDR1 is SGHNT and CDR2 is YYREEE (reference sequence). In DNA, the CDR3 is TGTGCCATGGCGGGGGTAGCGGGACCCTACAATGAGCAGTTCTTC. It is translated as CAMAGVAGPYNEQFF.

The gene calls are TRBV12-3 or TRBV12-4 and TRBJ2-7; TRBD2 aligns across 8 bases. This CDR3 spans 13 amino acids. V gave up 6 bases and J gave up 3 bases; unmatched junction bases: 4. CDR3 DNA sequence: TGTGCCAGCAGCCGCAGCGGGGGCTACGAGCAGTACGTC. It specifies CASSRSGGYEQYV.

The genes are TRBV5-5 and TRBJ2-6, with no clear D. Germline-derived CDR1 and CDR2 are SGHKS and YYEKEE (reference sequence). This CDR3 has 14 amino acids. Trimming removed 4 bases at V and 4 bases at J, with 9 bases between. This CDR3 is CASSPLRGANVLTF. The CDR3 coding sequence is TGTGCCAGCAGCCCGCTCCGAGGGGCCAACGTCCTGACTTTC.

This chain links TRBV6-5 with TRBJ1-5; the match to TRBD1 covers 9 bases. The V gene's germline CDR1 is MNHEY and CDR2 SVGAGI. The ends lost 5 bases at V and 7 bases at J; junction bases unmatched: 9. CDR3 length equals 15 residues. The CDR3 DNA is TGTGCCAGCAGTCCATACGGGACAGGGAACCAGCCCCAGCATTTT. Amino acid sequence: CASSPYGTGNQPQHF.

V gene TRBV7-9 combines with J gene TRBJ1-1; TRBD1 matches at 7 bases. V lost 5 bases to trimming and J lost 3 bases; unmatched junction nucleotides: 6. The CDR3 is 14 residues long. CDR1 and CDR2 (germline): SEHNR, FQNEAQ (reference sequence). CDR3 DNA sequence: TGTGCCAGCAGCGACCGAGGGACAGACACTGAAGCTTTCTTT. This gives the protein CASSDRGTDTEAFF.

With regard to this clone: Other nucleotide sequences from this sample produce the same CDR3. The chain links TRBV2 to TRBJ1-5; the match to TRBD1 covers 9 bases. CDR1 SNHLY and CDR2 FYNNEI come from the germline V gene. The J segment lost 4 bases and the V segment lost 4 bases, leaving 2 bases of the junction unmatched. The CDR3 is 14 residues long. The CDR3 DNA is TGTGCCAGCAGTGGACAGGGGGGTAATCAGCCCCAGCATTTT. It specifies CASSGQGGNQPQHF.

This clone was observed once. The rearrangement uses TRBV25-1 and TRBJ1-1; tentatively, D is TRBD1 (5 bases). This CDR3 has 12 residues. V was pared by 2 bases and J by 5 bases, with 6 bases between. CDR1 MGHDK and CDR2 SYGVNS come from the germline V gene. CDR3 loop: CASSEGATEAFF. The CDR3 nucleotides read TGTGCCAGCAGTGAAGGGGCAACTGAAGCTTTCTTT.

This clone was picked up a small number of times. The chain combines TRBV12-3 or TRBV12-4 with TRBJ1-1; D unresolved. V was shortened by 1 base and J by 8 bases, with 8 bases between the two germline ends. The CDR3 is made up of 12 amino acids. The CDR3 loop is CASSLVGLEAFF. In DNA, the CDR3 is TGTGCCAGCAGTTTAGTTGGGTTGGAAGCTTTCTTT.

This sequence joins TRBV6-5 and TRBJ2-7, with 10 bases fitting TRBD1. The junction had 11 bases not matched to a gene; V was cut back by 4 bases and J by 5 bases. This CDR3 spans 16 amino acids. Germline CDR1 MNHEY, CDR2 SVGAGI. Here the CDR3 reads CASSSADRGLLNEQYV. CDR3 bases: TGTGCCAGCAGTTCCGCGGACAGGGGGTTGCTGAACGAGCAGTACGTC.

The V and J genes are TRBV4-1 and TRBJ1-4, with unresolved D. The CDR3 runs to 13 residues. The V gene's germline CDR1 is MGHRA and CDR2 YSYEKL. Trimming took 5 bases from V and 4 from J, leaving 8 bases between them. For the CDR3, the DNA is TGCGCCAGCAGCGATCGACTTAATGAAAAACTGTTTTTT. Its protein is CASSDRLNEKLFF.

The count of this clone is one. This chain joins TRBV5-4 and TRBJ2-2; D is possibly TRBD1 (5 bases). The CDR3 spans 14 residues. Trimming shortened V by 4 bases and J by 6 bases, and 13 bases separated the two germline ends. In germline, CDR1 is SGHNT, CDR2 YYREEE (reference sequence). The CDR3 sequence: CASSRPRASGELFF. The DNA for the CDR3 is TGTGCCAGCAGCCGACCCAGGGCATCCGGGGAGCTGTTTTTT.

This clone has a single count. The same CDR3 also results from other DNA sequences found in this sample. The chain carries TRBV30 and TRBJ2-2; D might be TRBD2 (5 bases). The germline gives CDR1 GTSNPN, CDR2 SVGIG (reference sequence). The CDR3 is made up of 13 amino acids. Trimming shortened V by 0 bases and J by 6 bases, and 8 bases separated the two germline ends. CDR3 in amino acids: CAWSVRGSGELFF. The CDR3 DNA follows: TGTGCCTGGAGTGTACGGGGATCCGGGGAGCTGTTTTTT. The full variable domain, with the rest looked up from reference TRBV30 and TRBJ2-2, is SQTIHQWPATLVQPVGSPLSLECTVEGTSNPNLYWYRQAAGRGLQLLFYSVGIGQISSEVPQNLSASRPQDRQFILSSKKLLLSDSGFYLCAWSVRGSGELFFGEGSRLTVL.

The CDR3 nucleotides read TGTGCCAGCAGCTTGAGAGGGGGCGAACTCAATGAGCAGTTCTTC. Its translation: CASSLRGGELNEQFF. The genes are TRBV11-3 and TRBJ2-1; TRBD1 aligns across 7 bases. Per the germline V gene, CDR1 is SGHNT and CDR2 is YENEEA. The V gene end was trimmed by 3 bases and the J gene end by 6 bases; junction bases not matched to a gene: 8. The CDR3 loop spans 15 amino acids.

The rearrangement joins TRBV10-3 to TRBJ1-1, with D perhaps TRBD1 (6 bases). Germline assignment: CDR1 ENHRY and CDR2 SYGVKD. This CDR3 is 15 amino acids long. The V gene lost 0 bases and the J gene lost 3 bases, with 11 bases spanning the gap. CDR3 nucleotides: TGTGCCATCAGTGAGTCGACAGGTTTTGACACTGAAGCTTTCTTT. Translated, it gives CAISESTGFDTEAFF.

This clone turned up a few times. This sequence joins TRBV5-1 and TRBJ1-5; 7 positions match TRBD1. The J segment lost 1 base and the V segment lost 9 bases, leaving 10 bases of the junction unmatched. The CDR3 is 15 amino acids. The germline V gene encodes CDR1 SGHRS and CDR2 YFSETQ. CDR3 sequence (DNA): TGCGCCACCAGAACCCTACAGGGGAGCAATCAGCCCCAGCATTTT. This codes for CATRTLQGSNQPQHF.

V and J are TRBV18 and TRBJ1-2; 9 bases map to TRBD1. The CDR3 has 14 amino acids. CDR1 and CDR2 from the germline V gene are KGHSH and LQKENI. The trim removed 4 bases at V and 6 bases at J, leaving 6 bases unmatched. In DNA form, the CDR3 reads TGTGCCAGCTCACGCCGGGACAGGGAGGATGGCTACACCTTC. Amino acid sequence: CASSRRDREDGYTF.

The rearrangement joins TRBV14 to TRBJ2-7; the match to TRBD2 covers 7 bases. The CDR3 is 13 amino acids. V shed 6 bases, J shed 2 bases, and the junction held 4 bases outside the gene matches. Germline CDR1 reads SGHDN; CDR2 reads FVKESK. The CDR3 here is CASRPSGTYEQYF. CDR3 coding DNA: TGTGCCAGCAGACCTAGCGGCACCTACGAGCAGTACTTC.

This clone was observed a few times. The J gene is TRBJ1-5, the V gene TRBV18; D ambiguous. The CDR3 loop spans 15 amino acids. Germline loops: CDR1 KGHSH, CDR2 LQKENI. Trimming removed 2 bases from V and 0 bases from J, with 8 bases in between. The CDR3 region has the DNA TGTGCCAGCTCACCAATCGGGTCTAGCAATCAGCCCCAGCATTTT. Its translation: CASSPIGSSNQPQHF.